This TCR beta chain was profiled in a study of blood T cell repertoires in COVID-19. Study-wide context: The United States, Italy and Spain supplied acute and convalescent COVID-19 samples.

The germline V gene encodes CDR1 SGHAT and CDR2 FQNNGV. V lost 1 base, J lost 3 bases, and 1 base stayed unmatched. The length of the CDR3 is 14 residues. Per the study methods: By means of reference gene primer amplification, nucleated cell counts were estimated. Libraries were prepared by immunoSEQ multiplex PCR; TCRdb keeps only in-frame clonotypes and omits some of them. The DNA was the basis for D and trimming; V, J and clone size are from that table. The data show 95,000 to 110,000 clones, around nine tenths seen once. Sequencing used peripheral blood. This TCR was sampled from a human donor in a cohort sampled during active COVID-19. The chain has TRBV11-2 and TRBJ2-3; 7 nucleotides agree with TRBD2. The CDR3 coding sequence is TGTGCCAGCAGCTTAGGTAGCGGGACAGATACGCAGTATTTT. Protein: CASSLGSGTDTQYF.